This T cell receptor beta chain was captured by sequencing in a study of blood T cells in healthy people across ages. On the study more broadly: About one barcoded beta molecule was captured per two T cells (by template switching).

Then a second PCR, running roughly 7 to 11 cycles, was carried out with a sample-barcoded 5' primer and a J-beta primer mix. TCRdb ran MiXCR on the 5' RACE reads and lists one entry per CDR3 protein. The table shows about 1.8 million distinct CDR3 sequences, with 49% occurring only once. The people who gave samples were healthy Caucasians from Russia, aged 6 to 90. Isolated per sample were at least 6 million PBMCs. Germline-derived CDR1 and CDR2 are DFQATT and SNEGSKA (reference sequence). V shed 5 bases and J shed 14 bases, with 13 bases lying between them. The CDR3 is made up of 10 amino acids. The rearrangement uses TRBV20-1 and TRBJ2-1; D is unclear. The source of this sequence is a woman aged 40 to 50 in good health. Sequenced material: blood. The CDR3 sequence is CSAGSGGKFF. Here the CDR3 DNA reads TGCAGTGCTGGTTCGGGTGGTAAGTTCTTC.